One sample yielded the 15 T cell receptor beta chains listed below, sequenced in a study of T cell repertoires in cytomegalovirus infection. MiXCR was run by TCRdb on the reads, yielding one entry per CDR3 protein. The table lists roughly 570,000 distinct CDR3 sequences, almost 40% of them singletons. These receptors' antigens are unknown. The starting material was cultured PBMCs, obtained from culture after CMV antigen stimulation. Every receptor here comes from a human donor in good health (CMV status not recorded). Some clones in this sample may be carry-over from other donors' samples.

This clonotype was seen only a few times. The chain links TRBV7-9 to TRBJ1-5; tentative D call: TRBD1 (5 bases). This CDR3 is built from 14 residues. Germline V CDR1 and CDR2: SEHNR, FQNEAQ (reference sequence). Trimming removed 5 bases at V and 4 bases at J, with 12 bases between. The CDR3 reads CASSPQGTNQPQHF. The CDR3 DNA sequence: TGTGCCAGCAGCCCCCAGGGCACTAATCAGCCCCAGCATTTT.

The chain carries TRBV7-8 and TRBJ1-6; the D is unclear. The CDR3 sequence is 15 residues long. Germline-derived CDR1 and CDR2 are SGHVS and FQNEAQ. V was trimmed by 5 bases and J by 9 bases, leaving 17 bases between them. The CDR3 loop is CASSVIATYSSPLHF. The CDR3 nucleotides are TGTGCCAGCAGCGTAATCGCGACATACAGTTCACCCCTCCACTTT.

This clonotype was seen only a few times. The rearrangement joins TRBV18 to TRBJ1-2; D is uncertain. The V gene lost 0 bases and the J gene lost 5 bases, with 10 bases spanning the gap. Germline V gene data show CDR1 as KGHSH and CDR2 as LQKENI. CDR3 length: 14 amino acids. DNA for the CDR3: TGTGCCAGCTCACCACCGGGATTCGGGTATGGCTACACCTTC. Amino acid sequence: CASSPPGFGYGYTF.

This clonotype showed up just a few times. The gene calls are TRBV3-1 and TRBJ2-7; no definite D call. CDR1 and CDR2 from the germline V gene are LGHDT and YNNKEL (reference sequence). CDR3 size: 13 residues. Trimming stripped 1 base from V and 3 bases from J, with 7 bases between. The CDR3 region has the DNA TGTGCCAGCAGCCAAGGGTCGGGCTACGAGCAGTACTTC. It translates to CASSQGSGYEQYF.

This clonotype was counted a few times. The chain is built from TRBV6-1 and TRBJ1-4; 7 bases agree with TRBD1. This CDR3 spans 13 amino acids. Looked up from germline, CDR1 is MNHNS and CDR2 is SASEGT. V trimming: 5 bases; J trimming: 6 bases; junction bases outside the gene matches: 3. This CDR3 is CASSRGQYEKLFF. In nucleotides, the CDR3 is TGTGCCAGCAGTCGGGGACAGTATGAAAAACTGTTTTTT.

The table lists this clonotype with a few counts. The chain combines TRBV7-8 with TRBJ2-7; 7 bases are a match to TRBD2. The length of the CDR3 is 16 residues. Per germline, CDR1 SGHVS and CDR2 FQNEAQ. The junction had 10 bases not matched to a gene; V was cut back by 2 bases and J by 3 bases. The CDR3 is CASSLLPGGHYYEQYF. DNA of the CDR3: TGTGCCAGCAGCTTATTACCGGGAGGCCACTACTACGAGCAGTACTTC.

This clonotype was seen just once. V usage is TRBV7-4 and J usage is TRBJ2-2, with D unclear. Germline CDR1 SGHVT, CDR2 SQSDAQ. The CDR3 is 15 amino acids. The V gene lost 5 bases and the J gene lost 6 bases, with 16 bases spanning the gap. Here the CDR3 reads CASSPRPVVSGELFF. CDR3 coding DNA: TGTGCCAGCAGCCCGCGACCGGTAGTATCCGGGGAGCTGTTTTTT.

This rearrangement joins TRBV7-2 to TRBJ1-2; D is possibly TRBD1 (6 bases). The CDR3 length is 13 residues. Between the trimmed V and J ends, which lost 5 bases and 10 bases, there was a span of 17 bases. Germline CDR1 reads SGHTA; CDR2 reads FQGNSA. The DNA of the CDR3 is TGTGCCAGCAGCGTCGGACAGTACCGGATCTACACCTTC. Its translation is CASSVGQYRIYTF. Full variable domain (remainder filled in from reference TRBV7-2 and TRBJ1-2): GAGVSQSPSNKVTEKGKDVELRCDPISGHTALYWYRQSLGQGLEFLIYFQGNSAPDKSGLPSDRFSAERTGGSVSTLTIQRTQQEDSAVYLCASSVGQYRIYTFGSGTRLTVV.

CDR3 sequence (DNA): TGTGCCAGCAGCGCGAGGGACAGGGGGCAAAATTCACCCCTCCACTTT. Protein sequence: CASSARDRGQNSPLHF. The J gene is TRBJ1-6, the V gene TRBV6-6; 12 bases are shared with TRBD1. Germline CDR1 MNHNY, CDR2 SVGAGI (reference sequence). There are 16 residues in the CDR3. V was pared by 6 bases and J by 7 bases, with 7 bases of the junction left unmatched.

This clonotype occurred a few times. The chain uses TRBV3-1 and TRBJ1-2, with 8 bases that match TRBD1. From germline, CDR1 is LGHDT and CDR2 YNNKEL (reference sequence). The CDR3 length is 14 residues. With V trimmed by 2 bases and J by 11 bases, 10 bases remained unmatched. The CDR3 is CASSQFQGAGRYTF. CDR3 DNA sequence: TGTGCCAGCAGCCAATTTCAGGGGGCTGGAAGATACACCTTC.

The chain combines TRBV24-1 with TRBJ2-2, with 10 bases matching TRBD2. V was pared by 4 bases and J by 7 bases, with 8 bases of the junction left unmatched. Germline lookup yields CDR1 KGHDR and CDR2 SFDVKD. The CDR3 runs to 16 residues. In DNA, the CDR3 is TGTGCCACCAGTGACTCCAGCGGGAGGGCCATCGGGGAGCTGTTTTTT. Translation gives CATSDSSGRAIGELFF.

This clonotype was counted ten times or more. For the CDR3, the DNA is TGTGCCAGCAGCCCTTCGCGGGGGACCTACAATGAGCAGTTCTTC. This sequence encodes CASSPSRGTYNEQFF. The V call is TRBV7-2, the J call TRBJ2-1; 7 nucleotides align to TRBD2. CDR1 and CDR2 (germline): SGHTA, FQGNSA. The V and J ends lost 5 bases and 2 bases, in that order; junction bases with no gene match: 6. There are 15 residues in the CDR3.

This chain uses TRBV7-9 with TRBJ2-7; D unclear. This CDR3 comprises 14 residues. Germline CDR1 and CDR2: SEHNR and FQNEAQ (reference sequence). The V end lost 5 bases, the J end lost 6 bases, and 17 bases lay between the germline ends. DNA for the CDR3: TGTGCCAGCAGCCCGATAGGCAGGCCCCTCGAGCAGTACTTC. Translated: CASSPIGRPLEQYF.

This clonotype was detected many times. This chain joins TRBV7-8 and TRBJ2-3; TRBD2 might be the D (7 bases). The CDR3 totals 14 residues. CDR1 is SGHVS, CDR2 FQNEAQ, per germline. Trimming cost V 5 bases and J 4 bases, with 13 bases left between them. The CDR3 sequence: CASSLRRGPDTQYF. The CDR3 DNA follows: TGTGCCAGCAGCCTTCGGCGGGGGCCAGATACGCAGTATTTT.

V usage is TRBV2 and J usage is TRBJ1-1; no firm D call. CDR1 is SNHLY, CDR2 FYNNEI, per germline. CDR3 length equals 12 residues. V lost 7 bases and J lost 9, with 15 bases in between. The CDR3 loop reads CASTESDPKAFF. DNA of the CDR3: TGTGCCAGCACCGAGTCTGATCCGAAAGCTTTCTTT.